The 13 T cell receptor beta chains in this list originate from one sample, sequenced in a study of shared clonotypes between healthy human individuals. TCRdb's table, derived via immunoSEQ multiplex PCR, lists solely in-frame clones and lacks some. The sample consists of a few million clones, 85% to 95% of them appearing once. Input material: naive CD4+ T cells from PBMCs. Subset reported: CD45RA+ positively selected. The receptors were sampled from a young man in good health. Some clones in this sample may be carry-over from other donors' samples.

The chain employs TRBV27 and TRBJ1-1, with 7 bases lining up with TRBD1. The CDR3 extends over 16 amino acids. V was clipped by 5 bases and J by 0 bases; unmatched bases: 9. Germline CDR1 is MNHEY and CDR2 is SMNVEV (reference sequence). Here the CDR3 reads CASSLRGQIMNTEAFF. The CDR3 coding sequence is TGTGCCAGCAGTCTAAGGGGACAGATAATGAACACTGAAGCTTTCTTT.

J is TRBJ1-2 and V is TRBV6-6, with TRBD1 identical over 12 bases. The CDR3 contains 15 residues. The germline V gene encodes CDR1 MNHNY and CDR2 SVGAGI (reference sequence). Trimming at V came to 6 bases and at J to 6 bases, leaving 8 bases not matched to a gene. The CDR3 sequence: CASSPSGTGGHGYTF. CDR3 coding DNA: TGTGCCAGCAGCCCCTCCGGGACAGGGGGCCATGGCTACACCTTC.

Notes on this clone: The same CDR3 also results from other DNA sequences found in this sample. The J gene is TRBJ2-5, the V gene TRBV29-1, with unresolved D. The CDR3 loop spans 12 amino acids. Germline CDR1 and CDR2: SQVTM and ANQGSEA. V was shortened by 4 bases and J by 5 bases, with 11 bases between the two germline ends. The CDR3 DNA reads as TGCAGCGTTGGAAGTCAACAGGAGACCCAGTACTTC. Its protein product is CSVGSQQETQYF.

This chain joins TRBV25-1 and TRBJ2-1; 14 nucleotides match TRBD2. With 6 bases clipped from V and 9 bases from J, the junction kept 4 bases outside the gene matches. In germline, CDR1 is MGHDK, CDR2 SYGVNS. There are 14 residues in the CDR3. In nucleotides, the CDR3 is TGTGCCAGCAGCGCGACTAGCGGGAGGGCTGAGCAGTTCTTC. The encoded protein is CASSATSGRAEQFF.

The chain recombines TRBV2 with TRBJ2-7; possibly TRBD2 for D (6 bases). The CDR3 covers 15 residues. Trimming took 2 bases from V and 1 from J, leaving 12 bases between them. Germline assignment: CDR1 SNHLY and CDR2 FYNNEI. DNA for the CDR3: TGTGCCAGCAGTGAAAGGTCAGGGAGGTCCTACGAGCAGTACTTC. Protein sequence: CASSERSGRSYEQYF. The full variable domain, its missing parts supplied by reference TRBV2 and TRBJ2-7, is EPEVTQTPSHQVTQMGQEVILRCVPISNHLYFYWYRQILGQKVEFLVSFYNNEISEKSEIFDDQFSVERPDGSNFTLKIRSTKLEDSAMYFCASSERSGRSYEQYFGPGTRLTVT.

V usage is TRBV29-1 and J usage is TRBJ2-3; either TRBD1 or TRBD2 may fit D (5 bases each). V lost 7 bases to trimming and J lost 6 bases, with 17 bases between them. Germline-derived CDR1 and CDR2 are SQVTM and ANQGSEA. This CDR3 comprises 13 residues. CDR3 sequence (DNA): TGCAGCGGGGGACCAAGGATTGGCGATACGCAGTATTTT. Protein sequence: CSGGPRIGDTQYF.

The V and J genes are TRBV7-2 and TRBJ2-1, with TRBD2 matching 7 bases. This CDR3 comprises 14 residues. The V and J ends lost 6 bases and 11 bases, in that order; junction bases with no gene match: 13. Germline loops: CDR1 SGHTA, CDR2 FQGNSA. This chain's CDR3 is CASSQEGAGRKQFF. CDR3 in DNA: TGTGCCAGCAGTCAAGAGGGAGCGGGAAGGAAGCAGTTCTTC.

This clone has a single count. The rearrangement uses TRBV28 and TRBJ1-4; a weak D match, TRBD1 (6 bases). This CDR3 comprises 16 residues. Germline assignment: CDR1 MDHEN and CDR2 SYDVKM. V was cut by 5 bases and J by 4 bases, with 17 bases left in between. The CDR3: CASSPAGGGINEKLFF. CDR3 bases: TGTGCCAGCAGTCCAGCCGGGGGCGGGATTAATGAAAAACTGTTTTTT.

The chain joins TRBV18 to TRBJ2-7; D might be TRBD2 (5 bases). This CDR3 comprises 15 residues. In germline, CDR1 is KGHSH, CDR2 LQKENI. V lost 0 bases and J lost 6, with 15 bases in between. CDR3 residues: CASSPPGFAGGEQYF. CDR3 nucleotide sequence: TGTGCCAGCTCACCACCCGGGTTCGCAGGAGGCGAGCAGTACTTC.

There are a few counts of this clone. Other nucleotide sequences from this sample produce the same CDR3. The rearrangement links TRBV5-1 to TRBJ2-3, with no clear D. The CDR3 length is 12 residues. Germline loops: CDR1 SGHRS, CDR2 YFSETQ. V was cut by 3 bases and J by 2 bases, with 4 bases left in between. The CDR3 DNA sequence: TGCGCCAGCAGCTCCGACACAGATACGCAGTATTTT. Protein sequence: CASSSDTDTQYF.

The chain has TRBV2 and TRBJ2-3; TRBD1 matches 7 bases. The germline V gene has CDR1 SNHLY and CDR2 FYNNEI. With V trimmed by 0 bases and J by 3 bases, 12 bases remained unmatched. The CDR3 totals 18 residues. CDR3 amino acids: CASSEAPSDRVSTDTQYF. The CDR3 DNA reads TGTGCCAGCAGTGAAGCACCCTCCGACAGGGTATCTACAGATACGCAGTATTTT.

About this clone: The identical CDR3 is also encoded by other nucleotide sequences in the sample. V gene TRBV5-1 combines with J gene TRBJ2-1; D gene uncertain. Per germline, CDR1 SGHRS and CDR2 YFSETQ. V lost 3 bases to trimming and J lost 1 base, with 5 bases between them. CDR3 length equals 13 residues. This chain's CDR3 is CASSSTSYNEQFF. CDR3 bases: TGCGCCAGCAGCTCCACTTCCTACAATGAGCAGTTCTTC.

The rearrangement uses TRBV18 and TRBJ1-1; 10 bases are a match to TRBD1. The CDR3 has 15 residues. Germline trimming cut 3 bases from V and 6 bases from J; bases unmatched to any gene: 7. Germline assignment: CDR1 KGHSH and CDR2 LQKENI. For the CDR3, the DNA is TGTGCCAGCTCACCCCGACAGGGGGCCATCTCTGAAGCTTTCTTT. This sequence encodes CASSPRQGAISEAFF.